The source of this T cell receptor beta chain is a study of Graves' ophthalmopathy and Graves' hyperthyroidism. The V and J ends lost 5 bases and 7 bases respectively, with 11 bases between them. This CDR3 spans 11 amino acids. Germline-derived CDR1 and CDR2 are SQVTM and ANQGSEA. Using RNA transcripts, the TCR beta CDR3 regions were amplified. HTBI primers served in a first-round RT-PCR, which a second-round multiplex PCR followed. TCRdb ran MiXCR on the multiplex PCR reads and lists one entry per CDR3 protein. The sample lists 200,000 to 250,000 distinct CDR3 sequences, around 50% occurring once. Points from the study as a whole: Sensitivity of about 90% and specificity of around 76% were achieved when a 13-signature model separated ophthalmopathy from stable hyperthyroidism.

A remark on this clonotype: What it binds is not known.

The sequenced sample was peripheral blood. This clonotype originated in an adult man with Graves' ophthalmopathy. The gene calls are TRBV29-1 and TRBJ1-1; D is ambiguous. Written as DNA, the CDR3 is TGCAGCGTTCGGGCCAGGTTTGAAGCTTTCTTT. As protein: CSVRARFEAFF.